A selection of T cell receptor beta chains follows, all from one sample in a study of blood T cell repertoires in COVID-19. Measured with immunoSEQ multiplex PCR; TCRdb has only the in-frame clones, and not every one. The repertoire consists of a few hundred thousand clones, with around 84% occurring once and the leading ten covering 4.3%. The specimen sequenced was PBMCs or T cells enriched from blood (not recorded which). The receptor set was obtained from a man aged 30-40 years with acute COVID-19. CDR3s include the opening cysteine and the closing phenylalanine or tryptophan. A D gene is named only where the DNA matches it firmly. Size is omitted from some rows. Given values are once, few, many or a class for expanded clones.

J gene,clone size,D gene,V gene,CDR3 DNA,CDR3 protein
TRBJ1-5,.,.,TRBV28,TGTGCCAGCAGCCAGGATCAGCCCCAGCATTTT,CASSQDQPQHF
TRBJ1-3,.,.,TRBV15,TGTGCCACGAGACTAGGGGCGAACACCATATATTTT,CATRLGANTIYF
TRBJ1-2,.,TRBD1,TRBV5-1,TGCGCCAGCAGCTTGGATGAGGGGGCAGGAGGCTACACCTTC,CASSLDEGAGGYTF
TRBJ1-5,.,TRBD1,TRBV15,TGTGCCACCTCAGGTGGCCGGGACAGATTTAGCAATCAGCCCCAGCATTTT,CATSGGRDRFSNQPQHF
TRBJ1-1,.,.,TRBV5-1,TGCGCCAGCAGCTTTAACCCGGGGAACACTGAAGCTTTCTTT,CASSFNPGNTEAFF
TRBJ2-2,.,TRBD1,TRBV5-5,TGTGCCAGCAGCTACGGACAGGGGGCATTCACCGGGGAGCTGTTTTTT,CASSYGQGAFTGELFF
TRBJ2-1,.,.,TRBV7-9,TGTGCCAGCAGCCAATTCACGGGGAATGAGCAGTTCTTC,CASSQFTGNEQFF
TRBJ2-3,.,.,TRBV6-4,TGTGCCAGCAGTGGCTCGAGAGGGACAGATACGCAGTATTTT,CASSGSRGTDTQYF
TRBJ2-3,.,TRBD2,TRBV4-2,TGTGCCAGCAGCAGGACTAGCGGGGCTAGCACAGATACGCAGTATTTT,CASSRTSGASTDTQYF
TRBJ1-4,few,TRBD1,TRBV5-1,TGCGCCAGCAGCGCCGACAGGGGAGGAACGAGTGAAAAACTGTTTTTT,CASSADRGGTSEKLFF